The clone carrying this TCR beta chain is a singleton in its sample. Its antigen is as yet unknown. This sample is part of a study of radiation and T cells in renal cell carcinoma. Study conclusions and caveats: Compared with controls, irradiated tumors had more, larger dominant CDR3 motifs. Only small tumor regions of roughly 1 g were sampled. Pretreatment tumor biopsies were lacking, so baseline clonotypes are unknown.

This CDR3 contains 13 residues. Looked up from germline, CDR1 is SGHNT and CDR2 is YYREEE (reference sequence). Trimming pared 0 bases from V and 8 bases from J, leaving 11 bases between. The treatment here: 15 Gy SBRT to primary tumor, nephrectomy 4 weeks later. The data were produced by immunoSEQ multiplex PCR, yet TCRdb's version contains in-frame clones alone and is incomplete. Of fewer than 20,000 clones listed, about 50% are singletons. This sample comprised tumor tissue, obtained from a patient whose treatment included radiotherapy and nephrectomy. The chain links TRBV5-4 to TRBJ1-2, with unresolved D. This clonotype was obtained from a man in his fifties with renal cell carcinoma. CDR3 sequence reads: CASSLEVLRGYTF. In nucleotides, the CDR3 is TGTGCCAGCAGCTTGGAAGTTTTAAGGGGCTACACCTTC. The whole variable domain, remainder taken from reference TRBV5-4 and TRBJ1-2, is ETGVTQSPTHLIKTRGQQVTLRCSSQSGHNTVSWYQQALGQGPQFIFQYYREEENGRGNFPPRFSGLQFPNYSSELNVNALELDDSALYLCASSLEVLRGYTFGSGTRLTVV.